What follows is one TCR beta chain and its context. What it binds is not known. The record originates from a study of blood T cells in healthy people across ages. Study results and limitations: In long-lived donors, naive CD4+ cell counts and diversity exceeded those of aged donors.

Sample-barcoded 5' priming and a J-beta primer mix drove a second PCR of roughly 7 to 11 cycles. With 12 random nucleotides, a template-switch adaptor tagged each individual cDNA molecule. No fewer than 2.5 million CDR3-containing paired-end reads came from each sample. One entry per CDR3 protein, called by TCRdb with MiXCR from the 5' RACE reads. The sample includes around 1,500,000 distinct CDR3 sequences, roughly 30% seen only once; the top ten take around 7.7%. The sequence came from a woman aged 25 to 39 in good health. The sample comprised blood.

The CDR3 reads CASRDPGLENEQFF. CDR3 nucleotide sequence: TGCGCCAGCAGGGACCCGGGACTGGAGAATGAGCAGTTCTTC. This chain joins TRBV10-1 and TRBJ2-1; D possibly corresponds to TRBD2 (6 bases). Trimming stripped 6 bases from V and 7 bases from J, with 16 bases between. In germline, CDR1 is WNHNN, CDR2 SYGVQD (reference sequence). This CDR3 has 14 amino acids.